The clone carrying this T cell receptor beta chain has ten or more counts. No antigen is known for it. The TCR library protocol attached unique molecular identifiers to the individual cDNA molecules. Each CDR3 protein is one row after TCRdb ran MiXCR on the 5' RACE reads. The sample gives about 76,000 distinct CDR3 sequences, around 12% of which show up once; about 3.4% is in the top ten. This entry belongs to a study of early T cells in non-severe SARS-CoV-2 infection. Study context: Sequencing used unsorted whole-blood bulk RNA, so chains lack pairing. Overall study results and limits: VDJdb matching, biased toward anti-spike CD8 responses, missed private and CD4 specificities.

Trimming stripped 0 bases from V and 2 bases from J, with 14 bases between. CDR1 and CDR2 (germline): SGHAT, FQNNGV. The CDR3 is 17 residues long. The source material was whole blood. This clonotype was sampled from an adult who was a healthcare worker with PCR-confirmed SARS-CoV-2 infection or an uninfected control (not recorded which). The rearrangement uses TRBV11-2 and TRBJ2-1, with a tentative D call TRBD2 (6 bases). The DNA of the CDR3 is TGTGCCAGCAGCTTAGAATCCGCTAGCGCGGCCTACAATGAGCAGTTCTTC. It specifies CASSLESASAAYNEQFF.